Ten or more counts support the clone carrying this T cell receptor (beta chain). Antigen: not known. This CDR3 is built from 18 residues. The V gene lost 6 bases and the J gene lost 0 bases, with 20 bases spanning the gap. The germline V gene has CDR1 ENHRY and CDR2 SYGVKD. Total RNA was extracted at no less than 5.5 micrograms per sample. PCR was performed a second time for about 7 to 11 cycles using a sample-barcoded 5' primer and a J-beta primer mix. Each sample provided no less than 2.5 million CDR3-containing paired-end reads. TCRdb reanalysed the 5' RACE reads using MiXCR and keeps one entry per CDR3 protein. The table includes about 590,000 distinct CDR3 sequences, about 30% detected once. These data originate in a study of blood T cells in healthy people across ages. Study-level results: As naive T cell percentage varied, TCR beta diversity correlated strongly with it.

This TCR was recovered from a woman of 80 years or more in good health. The sample consisted of blood. This sequence joins TRBV10-3 and TRBJ2-2; TRBD2 might be the D (6 bases). Written as DNA, the CDR3 is TGTGCCATCAGGATAACGGGACGGGGGTCCCCGAACACCGGGGAGCTGTTTTTT. Encoded protein: CAIRITGRGSPNTGELFF.